Shown below are 25 T cell receptor beta chains from a single sample sequenced in a study of CD8 T cell repertoires and HIV-1 epitope variants. TCRdb's table, derived via immunoSEQ multiplex PCR, lists solely in-frame clones and lacks some. The table has about 5,000 clones, around 69% seen once. Their recognized antigens are unknown. The source material was cultured CD8+ T cells derived from PBMCs. The source is a male donor with HIV.

This clone is large by share. V is TRBV9 and J is TRBJ1-2; D is unresolved. In germline, CDR1 is SGDLS, CDR2 YYNGEE. The CDR3 is made up of 15 amino acids. Trimming took 4 bases from V and 5 from J, leaving 18 bases between them. The CDR3 is CASSFVGSGAYGYTF. DNA of the CDR3: TGTGCCAGCAGCTTCGTAGGGTCTGGAGCTTATGGCTACACCTTC. Based on the CDR3 plus reference TRBV9 and TRBJ1-2, the full variable domain is DSGVTQTPKHLITATGQRVTLRCSPRSGDLSVYWYQQSLDQGLQFLIQYYNGEERAKGNILERFSAQQFPDLHSELNLSSLELGDSALYFCASSFVGSGAYGYTFGSGTRLTVV.

The V gene is TRBV7-2, the J gene TRBJ1-1; no clear D. V lost 1 base and J 9 bases, leaving 18 bases between the germline ends. This CDR3 spans 15 amino acids. Per germline, CDR1 SGHTA and CDR2 FQGNSA. The CDR3 nucleotides are TGTGCCAGCAGCTTAGACTCTGGGAAGTTTAATAAAGCTTTCTTT. It codes for CASSLDSGKFNKAFF. The variable domain in full, with the rest retrieved from reference TRBV7-2 and TRBJ1-1, is GAGVSQSPSNKVTEKGKDVELRCDPISGHTALYWYRQSLGQGLEFLIYFQGNSAPDKSGLPSDRFSAERTGGSVSTLTIQRTQQEDSAVYLCASSLDSGKFNKAFFGQGTRLTVV.

This clone was detected a few times. The chain is built from TRBV7-9 and TRBJ1-2, with D possibly TRBD1 on 5 matching bases. V was shortened by 5 bases and J by 3 bases, with 19 bases between the two germline ends. CDR1 and CDR2 from the germline V gene are SEHNR and FQNEAQ (reference sequence). This CDR3 is 16 amino acids long. The CDR3 reads CASSPRGLGRDYGYTF. The DNA of the CDR3 is TGTGCCAGCAGCCCCCGGGGGTTAGGGAGGGACTATGGCTACACCTTC.

The genes are TRBV5-6 and TRBJ2-7, with TRBD2 as a possible D gene (7 bases). Germline assignment: CDR1 SGHDT and CDR2 YYEEEE. Trimming pared 7 bases from V and 2 bases from J, leaving 16 bases between. CDR3 length: 14 residues. The CDR3 sequence is CASGGGGATYEQYF. CDR3 nucleotide sequence: TGTGCCAGCGGCGGGGGCGGAGCCACCTACGAGCAGTACTTC.

In this sample, this clone turned up a few times. V gene TRBV29-1 combines with J gene TRBJ2-1, with D possibly matching TRBD1 (6 bases). CDR1 SQVTM and CDR2 ANQGSEA come from the germline V gene. Trimming cost V 7 bases and J 4 bases, with 14 bases left between them. The CDR3 runs 13 residues. The CDR3 here is CSGEDRKYNEQFF. The CDR3 nucleotides read TGCAGCGGCGAAGACAGGAAATACAATGAGCAGTTCTTC.

The sample holds one count of this clone. The V call is TRBV7-8, the J call TRBJ1-2, with D unresolved. Trimming cost V 5 bases and J 3 bases, with 10 bases left between them. This CDR3 has 13 residues. Per germline, CDR1 SGHVS and CDR2 FQNEAQ. The CDR3 nucleotides are TGTGCCAGCAGCCCGACATCGGACTATGGCTACACCTTC. Translating it yields CASSPTSDYGYTF. The full variable domain, completed using reference TRBV7-8 and TRBJ1-2, is GAGVSQSPRYKVAKRGQDVALRCDPISGHVSLFWYQQALGQGPEFLTYFQNEAQLDKSGLPSDRFFAERPEGSVSTLKIQRTQQEDSAVYLCASSPTSDYGYTFGSGTRLTVV.

This chain links TRBV10-1 with TRBJ1-2; weak D call: TRBD1 (5 bases). Germline lookup yields CDR1 WNHNN and CDR2 SYGVQD (reference sequence). Between the trimmed V and J ends, which lost 3 bases and 4 bases, there was a span of 18 bases. The CDR3 is 16 amino acids. The CDR3 DNA sequence: TGCGCCAGCAGTGATTCTGGGATGCAGGGAAGCTATGGCTACACCTTC. It encodes CASSDSGMQGSYGYTF.

Concerning this clone itself: Other DNA variants within this sample encode the same CDR3. The chain joins TRBV13 to TRBJ1-4; D is unresolved. Germline CDR1 is PRHDT and CDR2 is FYEKMQ (reference sequence). This CDR3 comprises 16 residues. Between the trimmed V and J ends, which lost 5 bases and 10 bases, there was a span of 23 bases. CDR3 loop: CASSIGLESTAVKLFF. The CDR3 nucleotides are TGTGCCAGCAGCATTGGATTGGAAAGCACAGCGGTAAAACTGTTTTTT.

The chain uses TRBV4-3 and TRBJ2-1, with D tentatively TRBD2 (6 bases). This CDR3 comprises 14 residues. CDR1 and CDR2 (germline): LGHNA, YSLEER. The V and J ends lost 4 bases and 3 bases respectively, with 10 bases between them. For the CDR3, the DNA is TGCGCCAGCAGCCCTGGGACTTTCTACAATGAGCAGTTCTTC. Its protein product is CASSPGTFYNEQFF.

Only a few counts were recorded for this clone. The chain recombines TRBV4-2 with TRBJ1-2; D call uncertain. Per the germline V gene, CDR1 is LGHNA and CDR2 is YNFKEQ. With 0 bases removed from V and 6 bases from J, the gap between germline ends came to 14 bases. The CDR3 runs to 15 residues. The CDR3 DNA reads as TGTGCCAGCAGCCAAGATCGCACGTTTGGGAATGGCTACACCTTC. It specifies CASSQDRTFGNGYTF.

This sequence joins TRBV5-4 and TRBJ1-3; D gene uncertain. V was pared by 2 bases and J by 1 base, with 10 bases between. This CDR3 is built from 15 residues. Per the germline V gene, CDR1 is SGHNT and CDR2 is YYREEE (reference sequence). The CDR3 DNA sequence: TGTGCCAGCAGCTTTGGGTGGGGATCTGGAAACACCATATATTTT. Translating gives CASSFGWGSGNTIYF. The complete variable domain, with remaining parts taken from reference TRBV5-4 and TRBJ1-3, reads ETGVTQSPTHLIKTRGQQVTLRCSSQSGHNTVSWYQQALGQGPQFIFQYYREEENGRGNFPPRFSGLQFPNYSSELNVNALELDDSALYLCASSFGWGSGNTIYFGEGSWLTVV.

The chain has TRBV6-1 and TRBJ2-7; D gene uncertain. The V gene lost 3 bases and the J gene lost 6 bases, with 6 bases spanning the gap. The germline gives CDR1 MNHNS, CDR2 SASEGT. This CDR3 region has 11 residues. The CDR3 bases are TGTGCCAGCAGTGACAGACCCGAGCAGTACTTC. Encoded protein: CASSDRPEQYF.

This rearrangement joins TRBV7-8 to TRBJ1-2, with D perhaps TRBD1 (6 bases). V was pared by 10 bases and J by 3 bases, with 21 bases between. The V gene's germline CDR1 is SGHVS and CDR2 FQNEAQ. The CDR3 extends over 15 amino acids. The CDR3 loop is CAILLSQGSDYGYTF. CDR3 nucleotide sequence: TGTGCCATCCTGCTCTCTCAGGGGTCGGACTATGGCTACACCTTC.

This clone was observed a single time. This sequence joins TRBV9 and TRBJ1-2; D unclear. V gave up 3 bases and J gave up 0 bases, with 18 bases separating them. Germline CDR1 reads SGDLS; CDR2 reads YYNGEE. This CDR3 is built from 17 residues. The CDR3 nucleotides read TGTGCCAGCAGCGCCGCCGTAGACGGGGTTACTAACTATGGCTACACCTTC. Encoded protein: CASSAAVDGVTNYGYTF.

V and J are TRBV27 and TRBJ2-1, with 9 bases identical to TRBD1. CDR1 MNHEY and CDR2 SMNVEV come from the germline V gene (reference sequence). This CDR3 spans 16 amino acids. After removal of 6 bases from V and 10 bases from J, the junction contained 16 bases not matched to a gene. For the CDR3, the DNA is TGTGCCAGCAGAGATTCCGGGACAGGGCTGGCTGGGGAGCAGTTCTTC. It codes for CASRDSGTGLAGEQFF.

The CDR3 sequence is CASSSGGVTSGAGTGELFF. CDR3 sequence (DNA): TGTGCCAGCAGTTCAGGGGGGGTAACTAGCGGGGCTGGCACCGGGGAGCTGTTTTTT. The rearrangement uses TRBV28 and TRBJ2-2, with 10 bases matching TRBD2. V was pared by 4 bases and J by 4 bases, with 15 bases of the junction left unmatched. This CDR3 contains 19 residues. Germline V lookup: CDR1 MDHEN, CDR2 SYDVKM.

The genes are TRBV29-1 and TRBJ2-7; TRBD1 aligns across 7 bases. CDR1 SQVTM and CDR2 ANQGSEA come from the germline V gene. V lost 7 bases, J lost 2 bases, and 5 bases stayed unmatched. The CDR3 contains 12 residues. CDR3 nucleotides: TGCAGCGCAAGGGACAGCACCTACGAGCAGTACTTC. Residues: CSARDSTYEQYF.

The chain employs TRBV10-2 and TRBJ1-1; D call uncertain. Trimming removed 4 bases at V and 4 bases at J, with 13 bases between. This CDR3 comprises 14 residues. CDR1 is WSHSY, CDR2 SAAADI, per germline. For the CDR3, the DNA is TGCGCCAGCAGTGGAACATACAGCAGCACTGAAGCTTTCTTT. Protein: CASSGTYSSTEAFF.

This clone was seen a few times. The chain joins TRBV13 to TRBJ1-1; no clear D. The CDR3 consists of 13 residues. CDR1 and CDR2 (germline): PRHDT, FYEKMQ (reference sequence). V lost 1 base and J 4 bases, leaving 7 bases between the germline ends. The CDR3 DNA reads TGTGCCAGCAGCTTAGTCTCCCCCACTGAAGCTTTCTTT. It codes for CASSLVSPTEAFF.

In this sample, this clone is large (0.1 to 1%). This chain's CDR3 is CATLGDSTYEQYF. In DNA, the CDR3 is TGTGCCACCCTAGGGGACTCTACTTACGAGCAGTACTTC. This chain links TRBV10-3 with TRBJ2-7; D is possibly TRBD2 (6 bases). V was cut by 10 bases and J by 4 bases, with 17 bases left in between. CDR3 length equals 13 residues. Per the germline V gene, CDR1 is ENHRY and CDR2 is SYGVKD.

This clone showed up just a few times. The V and J genes are TRBV9 and TRBJ1-3; unclear D gene. The CDR3 totals 13 residues. The V gene's germline CDR1 is SGDLS and CDR2 YYNGEE. Between the trimmed V and J ends, which lost 4 bases and 2 bases, there was a span of 7 bases. In DNA form, the CDR3 reads TGTGCCAGCAGCCCTCCCACTGGAAACACCATATATTTT. It encodes CASSPPTGNTIYF.

The chain carries TRBV14 and TRBJ2-1; 16 nucleotides align to TRBD2. The V gene's germline CDR1 is SGHDN and CDR2 FVKESK. Unmatched junction bases numbered 4, after V lost 9 bases and J lost 2 bases. The CDR3 spans 16 residues. CDR3 sequence reads: CASAGTSGRAYNEQFF. CDR3 bases: TGTGCCAGTGCCGGGACTAGCGGGAGGGCCTACAATGAGCAGTTCTTC.

The CDR3 DNA reads TGTGCCAGCAGCGTAGGAGGGGAGGACACCGGGGAGCTGTTTTTT. It codes for CASSVGGEDTGELFF. The chain couples TRBV9 to TRBJ2-2; perhaps TRBD2 as D (6 bases). CDR3 size: 15 residues. Trimming took 0 bases from V and 3 from J, leaving 9 bases between them. Germline V gene data show CDR1 as SGDLS and CDR2 as YYNGEE.

The chain couples TRBV5-6 to TRBJ2-2, with D perhaps given as TRBD1 or TRBD2 (5 bases each). Germline V gives CDR1 SGHDT, CDR2 YYEEEE. Trimming left V 2 bases short and J 5 bases short, with 13 bases between. The CDR3 totals 15 residues. CDR3 sequence: CASSFGSWGTGELFF. The CDR3 nucleotides read TGTGCCAGCAGCTTTGGGTCCTGGGGGACCGGGGAGCTGTTTTTT.

This clone came up a few times. CDR3 residues: CASSQAGTEQFF. In nucleotides, the CDR3 is TGCGCCAGCAGCCAGGCCGGGACAGAGCAGTTCTTC. J is TRBJ2-1 and V is TRBV4-3, with D perhaps matching TRBD1 (6 bases). Germline V gives CDR1 LGHNA, CDR2 YSLEER. Trimming stripped 3 bases from V and 10 bases from J, with 10 bases between. The CDR3 spans 12 residues.